This TCR beta chain was recovered during a study of shared T cell receptors in the human thymus. Clones were read by immunoSEQ multiplex PCR, and TCRdb kept only the in-frame ones, dropping some. The sample yields more than 550,000 clones, around 87% seen once. V was clipped by 5 bases and J by 4 bases; unmatched bases: 14. The CDR3 runs to 18 residues. Looked up from germline, CDR1 is WNHNN and CDR2 is SYGVQD (reference sequence). Separately, the same data were catalogued under a study of human thymus T cells. This second study notes: Among the donors, all were healthy Finnish infants having corrective surgery for congenital heart defects. Corrective heart surgery yielded resections, and these provided the thymus tissue. Seemingly biased V and J gene usage marked thymic and blood repertoires. Related research examined unrelated individuals and reported that their thymic repertoires overlapped highly.

This sequence was found in a boy in the first two years of life with a congenital heart defect. Sequencing was done on a sample of thymocytes. The chain is built from TRBV10-1 and TRBJ2-6; 7 positions match TRBD1. The CDR3 here is CASSPGQVTGVGANVLTF. The CDR3 DNA reads as TGCGCCAGCAGTCCCGGACAGGTCACTGGAGTGGGGGCCAACGTCCTGACTTTC.